The present T cell receptor beta chain was sequenced within a study of human T cells and chemical hapten exposure. Points from the study as a whole: Once DPC sensitization occurred, TCRs above 1 in 1000 frequency showed no change.

The CDR3 consists of 11 residues. V was pared by 6 bases and J by 6 bases, with 9 bases between. This clonotype was observed a few times. What it binds is unknown. TCRdb ran MiXCR on the RACE reads and lists one entry per CDR3 protein. There are just over 350,000 distinct CDR3 sequences in the sample; over 6% occur only once, and around 6.1% lies in the top ten. Time point described: patch test 2, 6 weeks after DPC sensitization. Stated treatment: therapeutic diphenylcyclopropenone sensitization with weekly scalp DPC. Those who donated were patients with alopecia, 18 to 70 years of age, and suitable for DPC.

This clonotype was sampled from a woman in her late teens or twenties with alopecia areata. Some clones in this sample may be carry-over from other donors' samples. The genes are TRBV12-3 or TRBV12-4 and TRBJ2-7; D not resolved. The material sequenced was whole blood, taken in connection with sensitization to the hapten diphenylcyclopropenone (DPC). The CDR3: CASSPGSEQYF. The CDR3 DNA is TGTGCCAGCAGCCCCGGAAGCGAGCAGTACTTC.